This T cell receptor beta chain came from a study of cytomegalovirus exposure and HLA in healthy donors. The study ran its PCR with 60 Vbeta and 13 Jbeta primers. Some clones are missing from TCRdb's copy, which holds only in-frame ones; the method was immunoSEQ multiplex PCR. The sample consists of around 95,000 clones, about 74% of them appearing once. In the case of this clone: The junction differs from germline at one of its ends, possibly a read error.

This CDR3 spans 13 amino acids. The germline V gene has CDR1 SEHNR and CDR2 FQNEAQ (reference sequence). Donors consisted of healthy bone marrow donors. The source material was PBMCs. The clonotype comes from a male donor in good health and CMV-seronegative. This chain joins TRBV7-9 and TRBJ1-3; unclear D gene. In DNA, the CDR3 is TGTTCCAGCAGCCTTGAGTATCGGAACACCATATATTTT. Translating it yields CSSSLEYRNTIYF.